The 11 T cell receptor beta chains below come from one sample, sequenced in a study of CD8 T cells in ankylosing spondylitis. General study points: Ankylosing spondylitis blood appeared to be characterized by a TCR beta motif of 8 or 9 highly homologous variants.

TCRdb redid the calling of the 5' RACE reads with MiXCR, one entry per CDR3 protein. The table has roughly 90,000 distinct CDR3 sequences, more than 8.5% seen once. For these receptors, no antigen is known. The material sequenced was blood, either unsorted or a sorted T cell fraction (not recorded which). These receptors were taken from a male donor with ankylosing spondylitis.

This clonotype occurred many times. This chain connects TRBV11-2 to TRBJ1-2; 7 positions match TRBD1. This CDR3 comprises 16 residues. V was clipped by 1 base and J by 5 bases; unmatched bases: 10. From germline, CDR1 is SGHAT and CDR2 FQNNGV. The CDR3 region is CASSLVGRGPGYGYTF. CDR3 DNA: TGTGCCAGCAGCTTAGTGGGAAGGGGGCCTGGTTATGGCTACACCTTC.

This clonotype was seen more than once but under ten times. This chain connects TRBV28 to TRBJ2-7; the D gene is possibly TRBD1 (6 bases). V shed 6 bases and J shed 3 bases, with 18 bases lying between them. Germline CDR1 MDHEN, CDR2 SYDVKM. This CDR3 has 15 amino acids. CDR3 in amino acids: CASSPAGEGVYEQYV. The DNA of the CDR3 is TGTGCCAGCAGCCCCGCAGGGGAAGGAGTCTACGAGCAGTACGTC.

This clonotype was recorded a few times. V gene TRBV25-1 combines with J gene TRBJ1-1; D gene uncertain. Trimming removed 3 bases at V and 0 bases at J, with 5 bases between. The length of the CDR3 is 13 residues. Germline V gives CDR1 MGHDK, CDR2 SYGVNS. The CDR3 here is CASSDLMNTEAFF. The CDR3 nucleotides are TGTGCCAGCAGTGATTTAATGAACACTGAAGCTTTCTTT.

The sample holds many counts of this clonotype. V gene TRBV6-4 combines with J gene TRBJ2-1; D remains unclear. Trimming took 3 bases from V and 6 from J, leaving 9 bases between them. Germline V gene sequence: CDR1 MRHNA, CDR2 SNTAGT. The CDR3 totals 13 residues. CDR3 in DNA: TGTGCCAGCAGTGAGTCCTTCACCAATGAGCAGTTCTTC. Amino acid sequence: CASSESFTNEQFF.

In this sample, this clonotype turned up a few times. The rearrangement uses TRBV12-3 or TRBV12-4 and TRBJ2-2; possible D gene TRBD2, 5 bases. The CDR3 length is 14 residues. Trimming stripped 5 bases from V and 5 bases from J, with 12 bases between. The CDR3 nucleotides read TGTGCCAGCAGTGGAGAGGGTTGGACCGGGGAGCTGTTTTTT. It specifies CASSGEGWTGELFF.

The chain recombines TRBV5-6 with TRBJ1-1, with D maybe TRBD1 (5 bases). Germline assignment: CDR1 SGHDT and CDR2 YYEEEE. This CDR3 is 13 amino acids long. Trimming left V 9 bases short and J 4 bases short, with 16 bases between. CDR3 residues: CATRRWGGTEAFF. The CDR3 nucleotides read TGTGCCACCCGTCGGTGGGGGGGCACTGAAGCTTTCTTT.

This clonotype turned up a few times. V gene TRBV14 combines with J gene TRBJ2-2; 8 nucleotides line up with TRBD1. The ends lost 0 bases at V and 1 base at J; junction bases unmatched: 4. Germline CDR1 SGHDN, CDR2 FVKESK. The CDR3 has 17 amino acids. CDR3: CASSQDHRGLNTGELFF. In DNA, the CDR3 is TGTGCCAGCAGCCAAGATCACAGGGGGTTGAACACCGGGGAGCTGTTTTTT. Supplemented by reference TRBV14 and TRBJ2-2, the full variable domain reads EAGVTQFPSHSVIEKGQTVTLRCDPISGHDNLYWYRRVMGKEIKFLLHFVKESKQDESGMPNNRFLAERTGGTYSTLKVQPAELEDSGVYFCASSQDHRGLNTGELFFGEGSRLTVL.

The sample holds a few counts of this clonotype. The chain joins TRBV20-1 to TRBJ1-4, with TRBD1 matching over 11 bases. The CDR3 contains 14 residues. The J segment lost 4 bases and the V segment lost 5 bases, leaving 3 bases of the junction unmatched. The germline V gene encodes CDR1 DFQATT and CDR2 SNEGSKA (reference sequence). CDR3 residues: CSAWDRGNNEKLFF. The DNA for the CDR3 is TGCAGTGCTTGGGACAGGGGGAATAATGAAAAACTGTTTTTT.

This clonotype was seen repeatedly, ten times or more. This sequence joins TRBV12-3 or TRBV12-4 and TRBJ2-1; 8 nucleotides agree with TRBD2. This CDR3 comprises 13 residues. With V trimmed by 8 bases and J by 8 bases, 8 bases remained unmatched. CDR3 DNA: TGTGCCAGCCTTTCACCCGGGAGGGATGAGCAGTTCTTC. Encoded protein: CASLSPGRDEQFF.

The V call is TRBV12-3 or TRBV12-4, the J call TRBJ2-7, with D perhaps being TRBD1 or TRBD2 (5 bases each). This CDR3 has 16 residues. Between the trimmed V and J ends, which lost 8 bases and 4 bases, there was a span of 24 bases. The CDR3 spells CASRKKGTWDPYEQYV. CDR3 DNA: TGTGCCAGCCGGAAAAAAGGCACTTGGGACCCTTACGAGCAGTACGTC.

This chain joins TRBV12-3 or TRBV12-4 and TRBJ2-1; D is unresolved. Trimming took 9 bases from V and 9 from J, leaving 12 bases between them. The CDR3 runs to 11 residues. The CDR3: CASMGGAEQFF. CDR3 nucleotides: TGTGCCAGTATGGGCGGCGCTGAGCAGTTCTTC.